The 28 T cell receptor beta chains reported below all come from one sample, sequenced in a study of T cells of healthy individuals. A single record per CDR3 protein comes from TCRdb applying MiXCR to the 5' RACE reads. Among under 70,000 distinct CDR3 sequences listed, over 12% were seen once. The receptor set was obtained from a human donor in good health.

As to this clonotype: At one of its ends the junction is not consistent with the germline gene, which may arise from a read error. This chain joins TRBV18 and TRBJ2-3; D is unclear. The CDR3 is 12 residues long. The germline V gene encodes CDR1 KGHSH and CDR2 LQKENI. CDR3 bases: TGTGTCAGCTCACCGACCACAGATACGCAGTATTTT. The encoded protein is CVSSPTTDTQYF.

The rearrangement links TRBV7-2 to TRBJ2-5; TRBD2 matches 15 bases. V was pared by 3 bases and J by 4 bases, with 6 bases of the junction left unmatched. The CDR3 is 17 amino acids. Germline V gene sequence: CDR1 SGHTA, CDR2 FQGNSA. The CDR3 spells CASSFRRGLAGGETQYF. The CDR3 bases are TGTGCCAGCAGCTTCCGGAGGGGACTAGCGGGGGGAGAGACCCAGTACTTC.

The rearrangement joins TRBV20-1 to TRBJ2-3; possible D gene TRBD2, 5 bases. Germline V gene sequence: CDR1 DFQATT, CDR2 SNEGSKA (reference sequence). V dropped 3 bases and J dropped 4 bases, with 14 bases sitting between them. The CDR3 is made up of 14 amino acids. The CDR3 DNA sequence: TGCAGTGCTAGGAGAGGGAGCGGTGCAGATACGCAGTATTTT. This codes for CSARRGSGADTQYF.

The genes are TRBV6-1 and TRBJ2-5; D is ambiguous. Per germline, CDR1 MNHNS and CDR2 SASEGT. The ends were cut back, 6 bases at V and 4 bases at J, with 15 bases in the middle. The CDR3 is 14 residues long. Written as DNA, the CDR3 is TGTGCCAGCAGCAAACCGACATCTCCAGAGACCCAGTACTTC. This sequence encodes CASSKPTSPETQYF.

The chain joins TRBV9 to TRBJ2-7, with TRBD2 identical over 8 bases. This CDR3 region has 14 residues. Germline V gene sequence: CDR1 SGDLS, CDR2 YYNGEE. The junction had 2 bases not matched to a gene; V was cut back by 0 bases and J by 3 bases. The CDR3 loop reads CASSVASGRYEQYF. In DNA form, the CDR3 reads TGTGCCAGCAGCGTAGCTAGCGGGCGCTACGAGCAGTACTTC.

This clonotype was seen many times. The gene calls are TRBV5-1 and TRBJ2-1; perhaps TRBD1 as D (6 bases). V was clipped by 0 bases and J by 9 bases, with 16 bases between them. Looked up from germline, CDR1 is SGHRS and CDR2 is YFSETQ. The CDR3 totals 15 residues. CDR3 region: CASSLDVWATGEQFF. CDR3 sequence (DNA): TGCGCCAGCAGCTTGGATGTTTGGGCGACAGGTGAGCAGTTCTTC.

This clonotype was seen at least ten times. The gene calls are TRBV10-3 and TRBJ2-5; D remains ambiguous. CDR3 size: 14 residues. The V end was cut by 0 bases, the J end by 4 bases, with 9 bases between. Germline-derived CDR1 and CDR2 are ENHRY and SYGVKD. The CDR3 is CAISESGSRETQYF. The CDR3 bases are TGTGCCATCAGTGAGTCAGGCAGTCGAGAGACCCAGTACTTC.

The CDR3, as DNA: TGCAGTGCTAGAGATTCGGGGGGCCCCGGGGAGCTGTTTTTT. Protein sequence: CSARDSGGPGELFF. The V call is TRBV20-1, the J call TRBJ2-2; TRBD2 might be the D (7 bases). The CDR3 sequence is 14 residues long. V lost 0 bases, J lost 6 bases, and 11 bases lay in between. From germline, CDR1 is DFQATT and CDR2 SNEGSKA (reference sequence).

The chain has TRBV5-8 and TRBJ1-1, with TRBD1 matching over 9 bases. CDR3 length: 16 amino acids. After removal of 4 bases from V and 0 bases from J, the junction contained 7 bases not matched to a gene. Looked up from germline, CDR1 is SGHTS and CDR2 is YDEGEE. CDR3 sequence: CASSARDRDLNTEAFF. DNA of the CDR3: TGTGCCAGCAGCGCCCGGGACAGGGACTTGAACACTGAAGCTTTCTTT.

In its sample, this clonotype was seen a few times. The CDR3 loop is CASSVDVASGAQETQYF. The CDR3 DNA is TGTGCCAGCAGCGTAGATGTCGCTAGCGGGGCTCAAGAGACCCAGTACTTC. This chain links TRBV9 with TRBJ2-5; 9 positions agree with TRBD2. The CDR3 sequence is 17 residues long. Germline CDR1 and CDR2: SGDLS and YYNGEE. J was trimmed by 2 bases and V by 0 bases; bases with no gene match: 8.

The genes are TRBV10-3 and TRBJ1-1, with D possibly matching TRBD1 (6 bases). V lost 10 bases, J lost 7 bases, and 13 bases lay in between. The CDR3 has 11 amino acids. Germline CDR1 and CDR2: ENHRY and SYGVKD. The CDR3 is CATRGLGEAFF. DNA of the CDR3: TGTGCCACCAGGGGATTGGGTGAAGCTTTCTTT.

This chain uses TRBV7-9 with TRBJ2-2; TRBD1 matches at 7 bases. Germline CDR1 is SEHNR and CDR2 is FQNEAQ (reference sequence). The CDR3 has 14 amino acids. With V trimmed by 8 bases and J by 1 base, 4 bases remained unmatched. CDR3 DNA sequence: TGTGCCAGCGACAGGGTGGGGAACACCGGGGAGCTGTTTTTT. Amino acid sequence: CASDRVGNTGELFF.

The V call is TRBV7-9, the J call TRBJ2-7; a weak D match, TRBD2 (6 bases). The germline gives CDR1 SEHNR, CDR2 FQNEAQ (reference sequence). This CDR3 is 16 amino acids long. Deletions cut 5 bases from V and 1 base from J, with 18 bases between. The CDR3 loop reads CASSPAGPSRSYEQYF. The CDR3, as DNA: TGTGCCAGCAGCCCGGCGGGGCCGTCCAGATCCTACGAGCAGTACTTC. Full variable domain (missing parts from reference TRBV7-9 and TRBJ2-7): DTGVSQNPRHKITKRGQNVTFRCDPISEHNRLYWYRQTLGQGPEFLTYFQNEAQLEKSRLLSDRFSAERPKGSFSTLEIQRTEQGDSAMYLCASSPAGPSRSYEQYFGPGTRLTVT.

In its sample, this clonotype was seen many times. DNA for the CDR3: TGTGCCATCAGAAATAGCGGGGGAGAAGAGACCCAGTACTTC. Residues: CAIRNSGGEETQYF. The gene calls are TRBV10-3 and TRBJ2-5; 9 bases match TRBD2. The CDR3 contains 14 residues. Germline CDR1 reads ENHRY; CDR2 reads SYGVKD. J lost 3 bases, V lost 6 bases, and 5 bases had no gene match.

This clonotype occurred a few times. The gene calls are TRBV24-1 and TRBJ1-2, with D perhaps matching TRBD1 (5 bases). The germline gives CDR1 KGHDR, CDR2 SFDVKD. This CDR3 has 15 amino acids. V was trimmed by 4 bases and J by 5 bases, leaving 16 bases between them. The CDR3: CATSDPGRPGYGYTF. Here the CDR3 DNA reads TGTGCCACCAGTGACCCGGGACGTCCCGGGTATGGCTACACCTTC.

This clonotype appeared once. V is TRBV6-2 or TRBV6-3 and J is TRBJ2-7, with a weak D call TRBD1 (6 bases). V was trimmed by 4 bases and J by 5 bases, leaving 18 bases between them. Germline lookup yields CDR1 MNHEY and CDR2 SVGEGT. CDR3 size: 15 residues. The CDR3 nucleotides are TGTGCCAGCAGTTTGCAAACAGGGTTCTGGGACGAGCAGTACTTC. This sequence encodes CASSLQTGFWDEQYF.

This clonotype has just a few counts. V usage is TRBV19 and J usage is TRBJ1-1; 9 bases match TRBD1. J gave up 6 bases and V 4 bases, and 9 bases lay outside the gene matches. In germline, CDR1 is LNHDA, CDR2 SQIVND (reference sequence). The CDR3 loop spans 15 amino acids. DNA for the CDR3: TGTGCCAGTAGTAGCCGTACAGGGGGCATACCTGAAGCTTTCTTT. As protein: CASSSRTGGIPEAFF.

In this sample, this clonotype turned up many times. CDR3 DNA sequence: TGCAGTGCGGTTACAGGGGGGAACACCGGGGAGCTGTTTTTT. It translates to CSAVTGGNTGELFF. This chain links TRBV20-1 with TRBJ2-2; 8 bases align to TRBD1. This CDR3 contains 14 residues. Trimming at V came to 6 bases and at J to 1 base, leaving 4 bases not matched to a gene. Germline V lookup: CDR1 DFQATT, CDR2 SNEGSKA (reference sequence).

This clonotype was counted between two and nine times. The chain recombines TRBV2 with TRBJ2-3; a possible D gene is TRBD2 (5 bases). The CDR3 has 15 amino acids. CDR1 and CDR2 (germline): SNHLY, FYNNEI. Deletions cut 2 bases from V and 2 bases from J, with 11 bases between. CDR3 residues: CASSESDYLTDTQYF. The CDR3 DNA follows: TGTGCCAGCAGTGAAAGCGACTACCTCACAGATACGCAGTATTTT. The full variable domain, rest sourced from reference TRBV2 and TRBJ2-3, is EPEVTQTPSHQVTQMGQEVILRCVPISNHLYFYWYRQILGQKVEFLVSFYNNEISEKSEIFDDQFSVERPDGSNFTLKIRSTKLEDSAMYFCASSESDYLTDTQYFGPGTRLTVL.

The chain combines TRBV4-3 with TRBJ1-1; 9 positions agree with TRBD1. This CDR3 is built from 14 residues. Trimming at V came to 6 bases and at J to 1 base, leaving 3 bases not matched to a gene. CDR1 and CDR2 from the germline V gene are LGHNA and YSLEER. CDR3 nucleotides: TGCGCCAGCAGGCCGGGACAGGGGAACACTGAAGCTTTCTTT. Its protein product is CASRPGQGNTEAFF.

The V call is TRBV7-7, the J call TRBJ2-3; D is uncertain. Per the germline V gene, CDR1 is SSHAT and CDR2 is FNYEAQ (reference sequence). Trimming took off 6 bases at V and 5 bases at J, with 6 bases between the two ends. The CDR3 is 11 amino acids. The CDR3 loop is CASSGQDTQYF. The CDR3 bases are TGTGCCAGCAGTGGGCAAGATACGCAGTATTTT.

The chain employs TRBV24-1 and TRBJ2-1; D gene unclear. The V gene lost 1 base and the J gene lost 1 base, with 7 bases spanning the gap. Germline CDR1 is KGHDR and CDR2 is SFDVKD. The CDR3 runs 15 residues. CDR3 amino acids: CATSDFPGSYNEQFF. DNA of the CDR3: TGTGCCACCAGTGATTTCCCCGGGTCCTACAATGAGCAGTTCTTC.

This clonotype was recorded at least ten times. The V call is TRBV6-5, the J call TRBJ2-3; D is perhaps TRBD1 (6 bases). CDR3 size: 16 residues. Trimming shortened V by 6 bases and J by 0 bases, and 16 bases separated the two germline ends. Germline-derived CDR1 and CDR2 are MNHEY and SVGAGI. This chain's CDR3 is CASREQGLLSTDTQYF. The CDR3 nucleotides read TGTGCCAGCAGGGAACAGGGATTGCTTAGCACAGATACGCAGTATTTT.

This clonotype came up many times. This sequence joins TRBV6-2 or TRBV6-3 and TRBJ1-5; 7 positions match TRBD1. The CDR3 is made up of 17 amino acids. Germline loops: CDR1 MNHEY, CDR2 SVGEGT. Losses at the gene ends were 6 bases for V and 0 bases for J; bases not matched to a gene: 11. The CDR3 coding sequence is TGTGCCAGCAGCCTCCGGGACAGACGAATTAGCAATCAGCCCCAGCATTTT. It codes for CASSLRDRRISNQPQHF.

The CDR3 nucleotides read TGTGCCACCAGTGGGCCTACAGACTCTGGGGCCAACGTCCTGACTTTC. It encodes CATSGPTDSGANVLTF. This chain uses TRBV24-1 with TRBJ2-6, with D unresolved. The CDR3 extends over 16 amino acids. Germline loops: CDR1 KGHDR, CDR2 SFDVKD. V lost 5 bases, J lost 0 bases, and 10 bases lay in between.

This clonotype came up a few times. This rearrangement joins TRBV11-1 to TRBJ2-6; unclear D gene. Germline V gene sequence: CDR1 SGHAT, CDR2 FQDESV (reference sequence). CDR3 length: 16 amino acids. Trimming took off 5 bases at V and 0 bases at J, with 11 bases between the two ends. The CDR3 coding sequence is TGTGCCAGCAGCCTTGGACGTAGCTCTGGGGCCAACGTCCTGACTTTC. Its protein product is CASSLGRSSGANVLTF.

This clonotype was observed at least ten times. This rearrangement joins TRBV6-5 to TRBJ1-1, with unresolved D. Trimming removed 6 bases from V and 8 bases from J, with 13 bases in between. Germline values: CDR1 MNHEY, CDR2 SVGAGI. The CDR3 has 12 amino acids. As DNA, the CDR3 is TGTGCCAGCAGATCCTTCAACATGGAAGCTTTCTTT. Its protein product is CASRSFNMEAFF.

This clonotype was counted between two and nine times. The V call is TRBV5-1, the J call TRBJ2-1, with 10 nucleotides matching TRBD1. J lost 3 bases, V lost 2 bases, and 14 bases had no gene match. The CDR3 is 19 amino acids. Germline loops: CDR1 SGHRS, CDR2 YFSETQ. The CDR3 DNA is TGCGCCAGCAGCTTTTTGCCCGGGACAGGGGAACCGGACTACAATGAGCAGTTCTTC. Its protein is CASSFLPGTGEPDYNEQFF.